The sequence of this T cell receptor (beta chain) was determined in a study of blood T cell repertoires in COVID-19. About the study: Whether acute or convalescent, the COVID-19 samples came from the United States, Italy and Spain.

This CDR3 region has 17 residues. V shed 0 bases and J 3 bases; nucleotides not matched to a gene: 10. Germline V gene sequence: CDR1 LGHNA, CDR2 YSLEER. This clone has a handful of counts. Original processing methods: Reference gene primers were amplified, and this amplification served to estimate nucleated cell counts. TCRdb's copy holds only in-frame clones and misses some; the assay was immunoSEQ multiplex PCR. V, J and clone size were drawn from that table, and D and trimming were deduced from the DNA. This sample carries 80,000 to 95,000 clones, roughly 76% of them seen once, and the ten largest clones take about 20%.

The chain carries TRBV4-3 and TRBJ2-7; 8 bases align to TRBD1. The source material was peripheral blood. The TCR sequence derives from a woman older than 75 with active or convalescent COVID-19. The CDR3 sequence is CASSQDATGAFSYEQYF. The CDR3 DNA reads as TGCGCCAGCAGCCAAGACGCGACAGGGGCTTTCAGCTACGAGCAGTACTTC.